These 15 T cell receptor beta chains were sequenced from one sample in a study of shared clonotypes between healthy human individuals. The naive CD8 population came from CD45RO-negative cells selected for CCR7, without terminally differentiated effector memory CD45RA+ cells. Clones were sequenced by immunoSEQ multiplex PCR, and TCRdb holds only the in-frame ones, with some missing. The sample holds about 650,000 clones, 95% to 96% seen once. Sequenced: naive CD8+ T cells sorted from blood. The receptors stem from a woman aged 25-40 years in good health.

The rearrangement links TRBV27 to TRBJ2-1; 7 bases are shared with TRBD2. CDR1 and CDR2 from the germline V gene are MNHEY and SMNVEV (reference sequence). CDR3 length: 16 residues. Trimming at V came to 0 bases and at J to 5 bases, leaving 7 bases not matched to a gene. The CDR3 region is CASSLSNGRSHNEQFF. CDR3 DNA: TGTGCCAGCAGTTTATCGAACGGGAGGTCTCACAATGAGCAGTTCTTC.

The J gene is TRBJ2-7, the V gene TRBV4-1; the D gene is possibly TRBD1 (5 bases). V was cut by 0 bases and J by 6 bases, with 12 bases left in between. The length of the CDR3 is 14 residues. Germline CDR1 MGHRA, CDR2 YSYEKL. CDR3 protein: CASSQEPRASEQYF. For the CDR3, the DNA is TGCGCCAGCAGCCAAGAGCCCAGGGCGTCCGAGCAGTACTTC.

The chain couples TRBV6-5 to TRBJ2-1, with 11 bases matching TRBD2. The V segment lost 5 bases and the J segment 9 bases; nucleotides outside the gene matches: 9. Germline V gene sequence: CDR1 MNHEY, CDR2 SVGAGI. This CDR3 spans 15 amino acids. CDR3 sequence (DNA): TGTGCCAGCAGTACAATAGCGGGAGGGTTAAGTGAGCAGTTCTTC. Amino acids: CASSTIAGGLSEQFF.

The gene calls are TRBV14 and TRBJ1-1; D gene unclear. The CDR3 sequence is 12 residues long. Trimming removed 3 bases from V and 5 bases from J, with 7 bases in between. Germline-derived CDR1 and CDR2 are SGHDN and FVKESK. The CDR3 sequence: CASSQGGTEAFF. Here the CDR3 DNA reads TGTGCCAGCAGCCAGGGAGGGACTGAAGCTTTCTTT. The whole variable domain, remainder taken from reference TRBV14 and TRBJ1-1, is EAGVTQFPSHSVIEKGQTVTLRCDPISGHDNLYWYRRVMGKEIKFLLHFVKESKQDESGMPNNRFLAERTGGTYSTLKVQPAELEDSGVYFCASSQGGTEAFFGQGTRLTVV.

Concerning this clone itself: Different DNA sequences within this sample yield the same CDR3. V is TRBV28 and J is TRBJ1-1; D is ambiguous. The CDR3 has 13 amino acids. V was shortened by 3 bases and J by 1 base, with 6 bases between the two germline ends. CDR1 and CDR2 (germline): MDHEN, SYDVKM. The CDR3 DNA sequence: TGTGCCAGCAGTTTCGTGGAGAACACTGAAGCTTTCTTT. Translation: CASSFVENTEAFF.

Only one count was recorded for this clone. V gene TRBV5-4 combines with J gene TRBJ2-7, with unresolved D. The V end was cut by 1 base, the J end by 3 bases, with 11 bases between. Looked up from germline, CDR1 is SGHNT and CDR2 is YYREEE (reference sequence). The length of the CDR3 is 14 residues. The CDR3 nucleotides are TGTGCCAGCAGCTTGTGGTCAAAGAACTACGAGCAGTACTTC. It specifies CASSLWSKNYEQYF.

The CDR3 DNA follows: TGTGCCAGCAGTTCACAGGGGGCAAGCAATCAGCCCCAGCATTTT. Its translation is CASSSQGASNQPQHF. The chain recombines TRBV27 with TRBJ1-5, with TRBD1 matching 9 bases. From germline, CDR1 is MNHEY and CDR2 SMNVEV (reference sequence). The CDR3 totals 15 residues. Trimming took 4 bases from V and 1 from J; bases not matched to a gene: 2.

Concerning this clone itself: The same CDR3 is also encoded by other DNA sequences in this sample. This rearrangement joins TRBV13 to TRBJ2-7; 9 bases are a match to TRBD1. V trimming: 4 bases; J trimming: 2 bases; junction bases outside the gene matches: 6. CDR1 PRHDT and CDR2 FYEKMQ come from the germline V gene (reference sequence). The CDR3 is 15 amino acids. The CDR3 is CASSSAGTGPYEQYF. CDR3 sequence (DNA): TGTGCCAGCAGCTCGGCCGGGACAGGGCCCTACGAGCAGTACTTC.

The rearrangement uses TRBV4-1 and TRBJ2-3, with TRBD1 matching over 8 bases. V gave up 5 bases and J gave up 5 bases; unmatched junction bases: 3. Germline V CDR1 and CDR2: MGHRA, YSYEKL. The CDR3 runs to 13 residues. CDR3 bases: TGCGCCAGCAGCTCCACAGGGGGAGATACGCAGTATTTT. Its protein is CASSSTGGDTQYF.

V is TRBV27 and J is TRBJ2-7, with D hard to call. The CDR3 extends over 11 amino acids. The V gene's germline CDR1 is MNHEY and CDR2 SMNVEV (reference sequence). With 9 bases removed from V and 5 bases from J, the gap between germline ends came to 11 bases. The DNA of the CDR3 is TGTGCCAGTGGAATTAGTCACGAGCAGTACTTC. Its protein is CASGISHEQYF.

As for this clone: Within the sample, other DNA sequences also encode this same CDR3. The genes are TRBV19 and TRBJ1-1; D is uncertain. The germline V gene has CDR1 LNHDA and CDR2 SQIVND (reference sequence). V was clipped by 1 base and J by 0 bases, with 3 bases between them. The CDR3 contains 13 residues. The CDR3 DNA is TGTGCCAGTAGTATAGGAATGAACACTGAAGCTTTCTTT. This sequence encodes CASSIGMNTEAFF.

The chain links TRBV7-6 to TRBJ2-1, with D uncertain. This CDR3 has 17 residues. From germline, CDR1 is SGHVS and CDR2 FNYEAQ. Trimming removed 5 bases from V and 0 bases from J, with 17 bases in between. This CDR3 is CASSAPDLADSYNEQFF. The CDR3 DNA reads as TGTGCCAGCAGCGCCCCGGACCTTGCAGACTCCTACAATGAGCAGTTCTTC.

V gene TRBV7-9 combines with J gene TRBJ1-5; 7 nucleotides line up with TRBD1. Germline CDR1 SEHNR, CDR2 FQNEAQ (reference sequence). This CDR3 has 14 residues. V shed 5 bases, J shed 0 bases, and the junction held 1 base outside the gene matches. The CDR3 here is CASSQGGSNQPQHF. As DNA, the CDR3 is TGTGCCAGCAGCCAGGGGGGTAGCAATCAGCCCCAGCATTTT. The entire variable domain, with the rest obtained from reference TRBV7-9 and TRBJ1-5, is as follows: DTGVSQNPRHKITKRGQNVTFRCDPISEHNRLYWYRQTLGQGPEFLTYFQNEAQLEKSRLLSDRFSAERPKGSFSTLEIQRTEQGDSAMYLCASSQGGSNQPQHFGDGTRLSIL.

In regard to this clone: Because the CDR3's place on the DNA is in doubt, the DNA is left out and the CDR3 is given as listed by TCRdb. The rearrangement links TRBV15 to TRBJ1-4; no DNA check was done on the table's D call, TRBD1. Germline CDR1 reads LNHNV; CDR2 reads YYDKDF (reference sequence). The length of the CDR3 is 15 amino acids, counting both ends. CDR3 residues: CATSRDWFGRGTVFF.

In regard to this clone: Other DNA sequences in this sample translate to the same CDR3. This sequence joins TRBV11-2 and TRBJ2-7; 10 bases are a match to TRBD2. V was clipped by 5 bases and J by 0 bases; unmatched bases: 4. The CDR3 runs 15 residues. Germline lookup yields CDR1 SGHAT and CDR2 FQNNGV. The CDR3 here is CASSPWTSGSYEQYF. CDR3 sequence (DNA): TGTGCCAGCAGCCCGTGGACTAGCGGCTCCTACGAGCAGTACTTC. The full variable domain, rest sourced from reference TRBV11-2 and TRBJ2-7, is EAGVAQSPRYKIIEKRQSVAFWCNPISGHATLYWYQQILGQGPKLLIQFQNNGVVDDSQLPKDRFSAERLKGVDSTLKIQPAKLEDSAVYLCASSPWTSGSYEQYFGPGTRLTVT.